This TCR beta chain was profiled in a study of patients and donors after allogeneic stem cell transplantation (dated by TCRdb to the early 2020s). This clonotype was found a few times. Its antigen remains undetermined. No much larger clone exists at a distance of one base, and base qualities are not known. The library was produced with RT-PCR. These reads were obtained on a NextSeq 550. The raw public reads went through TCRdb reprocessing: fastp at Q25, MiXCR clone calling, in-frame beta chains kept. Every entry covers one CDR3 protein and lists the most common genes and DNA from its rows. The sample contains some 90,000 distinct CDR3 sequences, around 48% of them found a single time. About 58% of the sample lies in the top ten. The germline V gene (reference sequence) supplies CDR1 DFQATT and CDR2 SNEGSKA. Trimming takes 6 bases from V and 4 bases from J, and the germline ends sit 15 bases apart. There are 13 amino acids in the CDR3, from cysteine to phenylalanine inclusive. Just the 39-base CDR3 DNA is kept, in frame starting at base 1.

The source material was blood, either unsorted or a sorted T cell fraction (not recorded which). The clonotype comes from a human donor who was either an allogeneic HSCT recipient or a stem cell or donor lymphocyte infusion donor (not recorded which). It is not recorded whose cells these are; they may come from a transplant donor. Recombination joined TRBV20-1 with TRBJ1-2; a tentative D match to TRBD1 spans 6 bases. The DNA sequence is as follows: TGCAGTGCACCACAACTAGGGGGCTATGGCTACACCTTC. Its product reads: CSAPQLGGYGYTF.